The rows below give T cell receptor beta chains drawn from one sample of a study of type 1 regulatory T cells. TCRdb re-called the reads through MiXCR, storing one row per CDR3 protein. The sample has 90,000 to 100,000 distinct CDR3 sequences; roughly 30% are singletons. Sequencing input: CD4+ T cells, either the whole sample or a sorted fraction (not recorded which). The source is a human donor in good health. Each CDR3 is given with its conserved first and last residue. The D gene is left open where the match is weak. The size entry is marked missing in some rows and otherwise reads once, few, many or a size class.

clone_size j_call d_call v_call cdr3_aa cdr3_nt
NA TRBJ2-3 NA TRBV20-1 CSAPPASVGTDTQYF TGCAGTGCCCCGCCTGCCAGCGTGGGCACAGATACGCAGTATTTT
NA TRBJ2-5 NA TRBV13 CASSLRGTDQETQYF TGTGCCAGCAGCTTACGGGGGACAGATCAAGAGACCCAGTACTTC
few TRBJ2-7 TRBD1 TRBV20-1 CSAPKTGGGYEQYF TGCAGTGCTCCCAAGACAGGGGGCGGCTACGAGCAGTACTTC
NA TRBJ2-1 NA TRBV14 CASSQWGAGGDNEQFF TGTGCCAGCAGCCAATGGGGGGCCGGCGGTGACAATGAGCAGTTCTTC
NA TRBJ2-7 NA TRBV5-1 CASSTGTGSYEQYF TGCGCCAGCAGCACAGGGACCGGCTCCTACGAGCAGTACTTC
NA TRBJ1-4 NA TRBV18 CASSFATGTATNEKLFF TGTGCCAGCTCATTTGCCACAGGGACTGCAACTAATGAAAAACTGTTTTTT
NA TRBJ1-2 NA TRBV6-1 CASSEVNRPNYGYTF TGTGCCAGCAGTGAAGTCAACAGGCCTAACTATGGCTACACCTTC
few TRBJ1-4 TRBD1 TRBV30 CARKGTANEKLFF TGTGCTCGGAAAGGGACAGCTAATGAAAAACTGTTTTTT
few TRBJ2-7 NA TRBV5-1 CASRLGPAREQYF TGCGCCAGCAGACTGGGTCCCGCGAGGGAGCAGTACTTC
NA TRBJ2-1 TRBD2 TRBV4-2 CASSQLGLAGSYNEQFF TGTGCCAGCAGCCAACTCGGACTAGCGGGATCCTACAATGAGCAGTTCTTC
NA TRBJ2-7 NA TRBV5-1 CASSLDSTEYEQYF TGCGCCAGCAGCTTGGACTCGACGGAATACGAGCAGTACTTC
NA TRBJ1-2 NA TRBV14 CASSQDTGAYGYTF TGTGCCAGCAGCCAAGATACGGGGGCGTATGGCTACACCTTC
once TRBJ1-3 NA TRBV7-2 CASRSRTDRLNTVYF TGTGCCAGCAGATCAAGAACTGACAGGTTGAACACCGTATATTTT
NA TRBJ2-5 TRBD2 TRBV28 CASSFSPRLAGGQETQYF TGTGCCAGCAGTTTTTCGCCCCGACTAGCGGGGGGCCAAGAGACCCAGTACTTC
NA TRBJ1-1 NA TRBV18 CASSPSRSNTEAFF TGTGCCAGCTCACCAAGCCGGAGTAACACTGAAGCTTTCTTT
NA TRBJ2-7 NA TRBV29-1 CSVEGGLYLSEQYF TGCAGCGTCGAGGGGGGACTTTACCTCTCCGAGCAGTACTTC
NA TRBJ1-5 NA TRBV20-1 CSARAGTGDQPQHF TGCAGTGCTAGAGCCGGGACGGGGGATCAGCCCCAGCATTTT
NA TRBJ2-1 NA TRBV7-2 CASSLGAAFSATYNEQFF TGTGCCAGCAGCTTAGGAGCTGCGTTTAGCGCGACCTACAATGAGCAGTTCTTC
few TRBJ2-5 NA TRBV7-9 CASSFMPTGETQYF TGTGCCAGCAGCTTCATGCCGACGGGTGAGACCCAGTACTTC
once TRBJ2-7 TRBD2 TRBV19 CASATSGSTYEQYF TGTGCCAGCGCGACTAGCGGGTCTACCTACGAGCAGTACTTC
once TRBJ2-1 NA TRBV7-8 CASSLFGQKNEQFF TGTGCCAGCAGCTTATTTGGTCAGAAAAATGAGCAGTTCTTC
NA TRBJ2-5 NA TRBV3-1 CASSQAGERRETQYF TGTGCCAGCAGCCAAGCGGGGGAGAGACGGGAGACCCAGTACTTC
few TRBJ2-5 NA TRBV2 CASSEVRDRYQETQYF TGTGCCAGCAGTGAGGTGAGGGACCGCTACCAAGAGACCCAGTACTTC
few TRBJ2-2 NA TRBV14 CASSHQTSGELFF TGTGCCAGCAGCCACCAGACTAGCGGGGAGCTGTTTTTT
few TRBJ2-1 TRBD1 TRBV5-1 CASSLDGTGIYNEQFF TGCGCCAGCAGCTTGGACGGGACAGGGATATACAATGAGCAGTTCTTC
few TRBJ2-2 NA TRBV5-6 CASSITASGNTGELFF TGTGCCAGCAGCATAACCGCGTCGGGGAACACCGGGGAGCTGTTTTTT
few TRBJ2-3 NA TRBV7-2 CASSSDGFTDTQYF TGTGCCAGCAGTTCGGACGGGTTCACAGATACGCAGTATTTT
NA TRBJ1-1 NA TRBV5-5 CASCPLGPDTEAFF TGTGCCAGCTGTCCATTAGGCCCAGACACTGAAGCTTTCTTT
NA TRBJ2-3 NA TRBV4-3 CASSQGLRIGADTQYF TGCGCCAGCAGCCAAGGCCTCCGGATAGGGGCAGATACGCAGTATTTT
NA TRBJ2-7 TRBD2 TRBV20-1 CSASPMATSGTYEQYF TGCAGTGCTAGCCCCATGGCGACTAGCGGGACCTACGAGCAGTACTTC
NA TRBJ2-6 NA TRBV5-1 CASSLEGGPGANVLTF TGCGCCAGCAGCTTGGAGGGGGGGCCCGGGGCCAACGTCCTGACTTTC
NA TRBJ2-7 TRBD1 TRBV7-2 CASSRTGTGFEQYF TGTGCCAGCAGCCGGACCGGGACAGGGTTCGAGCAGTACTTC
NA TRBJ2-7 TRBD2 TRBV3-1 CASSQGGPYEQYF TGTGCCAGCAGCCAGGGAGGGCCTTACGAGCAGTACTTC
NA TRBJ2-1 TRBD1 TRBV18 CASSPYRGNEQFF TGTGCCAGCTCACCCTACAGGGGCAATGAGCAGTTCTTC
NA TRBJ1-2 TRBD1 TRBV10-3 CAISEQGADYGYTF TGTGCCATCAGTGAGCAGGGGGCGGACTATGGCTACACCTTC
NA TRBJ1-2 TRBD1 TRBV4-1 CASSQDSGMTGFRNYGYTF TGCGCCAGCAGCCAAGACTCGGGGATGACAGGGTTTCGCAACTATGGCTACACCTTC
NA TRBJ2-1 NA TRBV30 CAWSVLSGRMDGEQFF TGTGCCTGGAGTGTTCTCTCCGGACGCATGGATGGTGAGCAGTTCTTC
NA TRBJ2-7 TRBD2 TRBV3-1 CASSQDLPRTSGPSVF TGTGCCAGCAGCCAAGATCTTCCAAGGACTAGCGGGCCCTCCGTTTTC
NA TRBJ2-2 NA TRBV29-1 CSGRSGSTGELFF TGCAGCGGGCGGTCGGGCAGCACCGGGGAGCTGTTTTTT
few TRBJ2-5 NA TRBV3-1 CASNFRGEETQYF TGTGCCAGCAACTTCAGGGGGGAAGAGACCCAGTACTTC